This T cell receptor beta chain was captured in a study of neurological immune-mediated disorders. The V and J ends lost 6 bases and 7 bases respectively, with 10 bases between them. The length of the CDR3 is 11 residues. Per the germline V gene, CDR1 is DFQATT and CDR2 is SNEGSKA (reference sequence). Every sequencing run produced over 200 million TCR-beta sequences that came from 15-18 subjects. TCRdb passed the 5' RACE reads through MiXCR, listing each CDR3 protein once. The sample holds tens of thousands of distinct CDR3 sequences, approximately 10% seen once. The table lists this clonotype with many counts.

V gene TRBV20-1 combines with J gene TRBJ2-1; no reliable D call. The TCR comes from a man in his fifties in good health. The specimen sequenced was PBMCs. CDR3 in DNA: TGCAGTGCGTCACAAGCGAATGAGCAGTTCTTC. This gives the protein CSASQANEQFF.